This T cell receptor (beta chain) emerged from a study of shared clonotypes between healthy human individuals. In regard to this clone: Its antigen is as yet unknown.

Study outcomes and limitations: Only blood samples were collected, and tissue repertoires likely differ.

Trimming pared 7 bases from V and 0 bases from J, leaving 11 bases between. The CDR3 spans 14 residues. The germline CDR1 and CDR2 sequences are MDHEN and SYDVKM. The assay ran at deep level. Unsorted PBMC DNA underwent sequencing on ten immunoSEQ deep assay plates. Some clones are missing from TCRdb's copy, which holds only in-frame ones; the method was immunoSEQ multiplex PCR. In the table there are about 490,000 clones, around 80% of which are singletons. Only Caucasian adults living in Nashville, Tennessee made up the donor group. Sequencing used PBMCs. This sequence was found in a middle-aged woman in good health. Some clones in this sample may be carry-over from other donors' samples. This rearrangement joins TRBV28 to TRBJ2-3; D unclear. CDR3 sequence: CASKPTTSTDTQYF. CDR3 DNA sequence: TGTGCCAGCAAGCCCACAACTAGCACAGATACGCAGTATTTT.